The 20 T cell receptor beta chains reported below all come from one sample, sequenced in a study of identical twins. Via MiXCR, TCRdb re-called the 5' RACE reads, giving one row per CDR3 protein. The sample has around 670,000 distinct CDR3 sequences; 5.5% to 6.5% are singletons. Sequencing was performed on naive T cells sorted from blood. All receptors derive from a man between 18 and 35 years old in good health.

This chain uses TRBV7-2 with TRBJ2-7; TRBD2 agrees at 7 bases. Germline CDR1 reads SGHTA; CDR2 reads FQGNSA. V gave up 4 bases and J gave up 6 bases; unmatched junction bases: 9. There are 14 residues in the CDR3. The CDR3 region is CASSSSRLASEQYF. The CDR3 DNA reads TGTGCCAGCAGCTCAAGTCGACTAGCAAGCGAGCAGTACTTC.

This clonotype appeared a few times. This chain links TRBV12-3 or TRBV12-4 with TRBJ1-5; D not resolved. The CDR3 is made up of 14 amino acids. V was pared by 0 bases and J by 6 bases, with 9 bases between. CDR3 coding DNA: TGTGCCAGCAGTTTAGCGGGATGGGGTCAGCCCCAGCATTTT. Protein product: CASSLAGWGQPQHF.

Only a few counts were recorded for this clonotype. The chain uses TRBV27 and TRBJ2-7; D uncertain. Germline V lookup: CDR1 MNHEY, CDR2 SMNVEV (reference sequence). V lost 6 bases to trimming and J lost 6 bases, with 15 bases between them. This CDR3 has 13 amino acids. The CDR3 DNA is TGTGCCAGCAGACTGATACAGACGGGCGAGCAGTACGTC. It specifies CASRLIQTGEQYV.

This clonotype was seen at least ten times. The chain links TRBV9 to TRBJ2-1; D is uncertain. CDR1 is SGDLS, CDR2 YYNGEE, per germline. V was cut by 2 bases and J by 3 bases, with 9 bases left in between. The CDR3 is made up of 14 amino acids. CDR3 region: CASSVQDNYNEQFF. The CDR3 region has the DNA TGTGCCAGCAGCGTCCAAGACAACTACAATGAGCAGTTCTTC.

This clonotype was picked up many times. The CDR3 spells CSVGPHGQEYNEQFF. In DNA form, the CDR3 reads TGCAGCGTTGGACCCCACGGACAGGAGTACAATGAGCAGTTCTTC. V is TRBV29-1 and J is TRBJ2-1; 7 nucleotides align to TRBD1. V lost 4 bases to trimming and J lost 4 bases; unmatched junction nucleotides: 10. Germline assignment: CDR1 SQVTM and CDR2 ANQGSEA. This CDR3 comprises 15 residues.

J is TRBJ1-2 and V is TRBV4-2; no reliable D call. Trimming removed 1 base at V and 4 bases at J, with 10 bases between. Looked up from germline, CDR1 is LGHNA and CDR2 is YNFKEQ. This CDR3 region has 14 residues. CDR3 bases: TGTGCCAGCAGCCAAGGACCCCCTTCCTATGGCTACACCTTC. Translation: CASSQGPPSYGYTF.

The CDR3 is CATSDLADTQYF. The CDR3 nucleotides read TGTGCCACCAGTGATTTAGCAGATACGCAGTATTTT. The chain employs TRBV24-1 and TRBJ2-3; D unresolved. Germline V lookup: CDR1 KGHDR, CDR2 SFDVKD. The CDR3 length is 12 residues. V lost 1 base and J lost 4, with 2 bases in between.

The gene calls are TRBV10-2 and TRBJ2-6; D is ambiguous. This CDR3 spans 15 amino acids. V was clipped by 2 bases and J by 2 bases, with 7 bases between them. The germline V gene has CDR1 WSHSY and CDR2 SAAADI. The CDR3, as DNA: TGCGCCAGCAGTGAGATGACGACTGGGGCCAACGTCCTGACTTTC. Its protein is CASSEMTTGANVLTF.

The chain recombines TRBV7-7 with TRBJ2-7; 11 positions agree with TRBD2. CDR3 length: 14 amino acids. CDR1 is SSHAT and CDR2 is FNYEAQ in the germline V gene (reference sequence). The V and J ends lost 5 bases and 5 bases, in that order; junction bases with no gene match: 5. The CDR3 DNA is TGTGCCAGCAGCCCGACTAGCGGGAACCACGAGCAGTACTTC. Encoded protein: CASSPTSGNHEQYF.

This clonotype occurred many times. V is TRBV5-1 and J is TRBJ2-7; 7 nucleotides agree with TRBD2. The CDR3 extends over 12 amino acids. Trimming at V came to 7 bases and at J to 7 bases, leaving 8 bases not matched to a gene. Germline loops: CDR1 SGHRS, CDR2 YFSETQ. CDR3 in DNA: TGCGCCAGCGCGGACCCGGGACTAGAGCAGTACTTC. Translation: CASADPGLEQYF. The full variable domain, in which reference TRBV5-1 and TRBJ2-7 provide the parts outside the CDR3, is KAGVTQTPRYLIKTRGQQVTLSCSPISGHRSVSWYQQTPGQGLQFLFEYFSETQRNKGNFPGRFSGRQFSNSRSEMNVSTLELGDSALYLCASADPGLEQYFGPGTRLTVT.

This clonotype was seen a single time. A single base separates this from a much larger clone, so it may be a read error. This likely comes from a read error, as the CDR3 has no conserved phenylalanine or tryptophan at its end. CDR3 DNA sequence: TGTGCCAGCAGTCAATTAGCGGGAGAGACCCCAGAGACCCAGTACCTC. It specifies CASSQLAGETPETQYL. The V gene is TRBV12-3 or TRBV12-4, the J gene TRBJ2-5; TRBD2 matches at 9 bases. This CDR3 spans 16 amino acids. Trimming cost V 5 bases and J 4 bases; bases outside gene matches: 11.

This clonotype occurred many times. The CDR3 DNA reads TGCAGTGCTAGAGGGCTAGCGGTATACAATGAGCAGTTCTTC. Translation: CSARGLAVYNEQFF. The V gene is TRBV20-1, the J gene TRBJ2-1, with TRBD2 matching over 7 bases. The CDR3 loop spans 14 amino acids. Trimming at V came to 1 base and at J to 4 bases, leaving 4 bases not matched to a gene. From germline, CDR1 is DFQATT and CDR2 SNEGSKA (reference sequence).

The table lists this clonotype with many counts. This chain links TRBV28 with TRBJ2-3; possibly TRBD1 or TRBD2 for D (5 bases each). This CDR3 has 15 residues. Germline V lookup: CDR1 MDHEN, CDR2 SYDVKM. The V and J ends lost 3 bases and 3 bases respectively, with 13 bases between them. Here the CDR3 DNA reads TGTGCCAGCAGTTTCCTCGGGGCAGGGACAGATACGCAGTATTTT. Translating gives CASSFLGAGTDTQYF.

This clonotype was seen many times. The chain joins TRBV29-1 to TRBJ2-7; perhaps TRBD2 as D (6 bases). V lost 5 bases to trimming and J lost 2 bases, with 13 bases between them. Germline lookup yields CDR1 SQVTM and CDR2 ANQGSEA. CDR3 size: 13 residues. CDR3 amino acids: CSVRGKNPYEQYF. CDR3 bases: TGCAGCGTTCGCGGGAAGAACCCCTACGAGCAGTACTTC.

The V gene is TRBV12-3 or TRBV12-4, the J gene TRBJ1-3, with D unclear. The V end lost 2 bases, the J end lost 5 bases, and 10 bases lay between the germline ends. CDR3 length: 14 amino acids. The CDR3 sequence is CASSLFSFRNTIYF. The CDR3 coding sequence is TGTGCCAGCAGTTTATTCTCTTTTCGAAACACCATATATTTT.

This clonotype has a handful of counts. The chain has TRBV29-1 and TRBJ2-4; the match to TRBD1 covers 10 bases. The CDR3 contains 14 residues. From germline, CDR1 is SQVTM and CDR2 ANQGSEA. Unmatched junction bases numbered 4, after V lost 6 bases and J lost 2 bases. This chain's CDR3 is CSVSTGGTKNIQYF. DNA of the CDR3: TGCAGCGTCTCGACAGGGGGCACCAAAAACATTCAGTACTTC.

The sample holds many counts of this clonotype. The chain joins TRBV6-6 to TRBJ2-5; tentatively, D is TRBD2 (6 bases). CDR1 MNHNY and CDR2 SVGAGI come from the germline V gene (reference sequence). V dropped 8 bases and J dropped 5 bases, with 15 bases sitting between them. This CDR3 contains 13 residues. The DNA of the CDR3 is TGTGCCAGCGGCACCGGACTATTTGAGACCCAGTACTTC. Translated, it gives CASGTGLFETQYF.

There are many counts of this clonotype. J is TRBJ1-2 and V is TRBV7-2, with TRBD1 as a possible D gene (5 bases). The germline gives CDR1 SGHTA, CDR2 FQGNSA. This CDR3 has 13 amino acids. The V and J ends lost 5 bases and 7 bases respectively, with 14 bases between them. The CDR3 sequence: CASSEGPDGGYTF. In DNA, the CDR3 is TGTGCCAGCAGCGAGGGACCGGACGGTGGCTACACCTTC.

This clonotype was detected only a few times. J is TRBJ2-1 and V is TRBV5-1, with 11 nucleotides matching TRBD2. The trim removed 0 bases at V and 9 bases at J, leaving 5 bases unmatched. Per germline, CDR1 SGHRS and CDR2 YFSETQ. This CDR3 is 15 amino acids long. The CDR3: CASSLVAGGPGEQFF. The CDR3 region has the DNA TGCGCCAGCAGCTTGGTAGCGGGAGGGCCGGGTGAGCAGTTCTTC.

J is TRBJ1-1 and V is TRBV3-1; maybe TRBD1 (6 bases). V dropped 1 base and J dropped 10 bases, with 13 bases sitting between them. The germline V gene encodes CDR1 LGHDT and CDR2 YNNKEL (reference sequence). This CDR3 has 13 residues. This CDR3 is CASSQAGAGGAFF. The CDR3 DNA follows: TGTGCCAGCAGCCAAGCAGGGGCGGGTGGAGCTTTCTTT.